This is a list of T cell receptor beta chains from one sample in a study of cytomegalovirus exposure and HLA in healthy donors. The data were produced by immunoSEQ multiplex PCR, yet TCRdb's version contains in-frame clones alone and is incomplete. The sample records over 150,000 clones, 79% being singletons. The sample comprised PBMCs. Receptors originate from a man between 35 and 55 years old in good health and CMV-seronegative. Both conserved end residues are part of each CDR3. Fields, in order: J gene, clone size, V gene, D gene, CDR3 protein, CDR3 DNA. The D gene is left open where the match is weak. Some rows mark clone size as missing; the rest say once, few, many or name a class of expanded clone.

J gene: TRBJ1-2; clone size: once; V gene: TRBV28; D gene: TRBD1; CDR3 protein: CASSSPEAGGFYGYTF; CDR3 DNA: TGTGCCAGCAGTTCCCCCGAGGCAGGGGGCTTCTATGGCTACACCTTC
J gene: TRBJ1-6; clone size: -; V gene: TRBV6-6; D gene: TRBD1; CDR3 protein: CASSKQGTNSPLHF; CDR3 DNA: TGTGCCAGCAGCAAACAGGGGACCAATTCACCCCTCCACTTT
J gene: TRBJ2-5; clone size: few; V gene: TRBV2; D gene: TRBD2; CDR3 protein: CASKRGRAEETQYF; CDR3 DNA: TGTGCCAGCAAGCGAGGGAGGGCCGAAGAGACCCAGTACTTC
J gene: TRBJ2-4; clone size: once; V gene: TRBV19; D gene: -; CDR3 protein: CASRLEAKNSQYF; CDR3 DNA: TGTGCCAGTCGCCTGGAAGCCAAAAACAGTCAGTACTTC
J gene: TRBJ2-1; clone size: -; V gene: TRBV7-9; D gene: -; CDR3 protein: CTSSYRRASYNEQFF; CDR3 DNA: TGTACCAGCAGCTACAGGAGGGCCTCCTACAATGAGCAGTTCTTC
J gene: TRBJ1-2; clone size: -; V gene: TRBV27; D gene: -; CDR3 protein: CASSGRGKNYGYTF; CDR3 DNA: TGTGCCAGCAGTGGGCGCGGGAAGAACTATGGCTACACCTTC
J gene: TRBJ2-7; clone size: few; V gene: TRBV27; D gene: TRBD1; CDR3 protein: CASSFGDSPYEQYF; CDR3 DNA: TGTGCCAGCAGTTTTGGGGACAGCCCCTACGAGCAGTACTTC
J gene: TRBJ2-1; clone size: -; V gene: TRBV4-1; D gene: TRBD2; CDR3 protein: CASSQGSGPFGEQFF; CDR3 DNA: TGCGCCAGCAGCCAAGGTAGCGGGCCATTTGGTGAGCAGTTCTTC
J gene: TRBJ2-3; clone size: -; V gene: TRBV6-1; D gene: -; CDR3 protein: CASSEAIPGTDTQYF; CDR3 DNA: TGTGCCAGCAGTGAAGCAATCCCAGGCACAGATACGCAGTATTTT
J gene: TRBJ1-2; clone size: -; V gene: TRBV7-2; D gene: TRBD1; CDR3 protein: CASSIQTGEIYGYTF; CDR3 DNA: TGTGCCAGCAGCATCCAGACAGGGGAAATCTATGGCTACACCTTC
J gene: TRBJ2-3; clone size: -; V gene: TRBV10-1; D gene: -; CDR3 protein: CASTPRDTQYF; CDR3 DNA: TGCGCCAGCACCCCACGGGATACGCAGTATTTT
J gene: TRBJ2-7; clone size: -; V gene: TRBV27; D gene: TRBD1; CDR3 protein: CASHGMTGGVEQYF; CDR3 DNA: TGTGCCAGCCATGGCATGACAGGGGGCGTCGAGCAGTACTTC
J gene: TRBJ2-7; clone size: once; V gene: TRBV5-1; D gene: TRBD1; CDR3 protein: CASTTDRGHPYEQYF; CDR3 DNA: TGCGCCAGCACCACGGACAGGGGGCACCCCTACGAGCAGTACTTC
J gene: TRBJ1-3; clone size: -; V gene: TRBV4-1; D gene: -; CDR3 protein: CASSQGLSYSGNTIYF; CDR3 DNA: TGCGCCAGCAGCCAAGGTCTATCCTACTCTGGAAACACCATATATTTT
J gene: TRBJ2-7; clone size: -; V gene: TRBV6-1; D gene: -; CDR3 protein: CASSDSFQTYEQYF; CDR3 DNA: TGTGCCAGCAGTGACAGTTTCCAAACCTACGAGCAGTACTTC
J gene: TRBJ2-7; clone size: -; V gene: TRBV4-2; D gene: TRBD1; CDR3 protein: CASSRSGQESSYEQYF; CDR3 DNA: TGTGCCAGCAGCCGATCCGGACAGGAGAGCTCCTACGAGCAGTACTTC
J gene: TRBJ1-2; clone size: -; V gene: TRBV1; D gene: -; CDR3 protein: CTRASTGTNYGYTF; CDR3 DNA: TGCACCAGGGCCTCGACAGGTACTAACTATGGCTACACCTTC
J gene: TRBJ1-1; clone size: -; V gene: TRBV19; D gene: TRBD1; CDR3 protein: CASSSNRQGRWNTEAFF; CDR3 DNA: TGTGCCAGTAGTAGCAATCGACAGGGGAGATGGAACACTGAAGCTTTCTTT
J gene: TRBJ2-7; clone size: -; V gene: TRBV7-9; D gene: TRBD2; CDR3 protein: CASSSGTSGPSYEQYF; CDR3 DNA: TGTGCCAGCAGCTCCGGGACTAGCGGACCTTCCTACGAGCAGTACTTC
J gene: TRBJ2-5; clone size: -; V gene: TRBV11-2; D gene: -; CDR3 protein: CASSLRTAQETQYF; CDR3 DNA: TGTGCCAGCAGCTTAAGGACAGCTCAAGAGACCCAGTACTTC
J gene: TRBJ2-6; clone size: -; V gene: TRBV5-1; D gene: TRBD1; CDR3 protein: CASSLRQGSGANVLTF; CDR3 DNA: TGCGCCAGCAGCTTGAGACAGGGCTCTGGGGCCAACGTCCTGACTTTC
J gene: TRBJ1-1; clone size: -; V gene: TRBV29-1; D gene: -; CDR3 protein: CSVEVGAEAFF; CDR3 DNA: TGCAGCGTTGAAGTAGGGGCTGAAGCTTTCTTT